Sequencing of this TCR beta chain was carried out in a study of Graves' ophthalmopathy and Graves' hyperthyroidism. Study overall: The collection of peripheral blood took place at initial diagnosis, before any treatment.

Amplification of the TCR beta CDR3 regions used RNA transcripts (as template). RT-PCR with HTBI primers came first, then second-round multiplex PCR. TCRdb ran MiXCR on the multiplex PCR reads and lists one entry per CDR3 protein. The sample yields 150,000 or so distinct CDR3 sequences, under 45% seen once. V was pared by 4 bases and J by 4 bases, with 3 bases of the junction left unmatched. The CDR3 is 14 residues long. Germline lookup yields CDR1 MNHNS and CDR2 SASEGT. The chain uses TRBV6-1 and TRBJ2-7, with 11 positions matching TRBD2. This receptor was identified in a man aged 30-40 years with Graves' ophthalmopathy. What was sequenced was peripheral blood. Here the CDR3 reads CASSGLAGLYEQYF. The CDR3 DNA is TGTGCCAGCAGTGGACTAGCGGGACTGTACGAGCAGTACTTC.